A selection of T cell receptor beta chains follows, all from one sample in a study of T cells after yellow fever vaccination. MiXCR was run by TCRdb on the 5' RACE reads, yielding one entry per CDR3 protein. In the table there are about 130,000 distinct CDR3 sequences, approximately 7% of which are singletons. The source material was CD4+ T cells sorted from PBMCs, sampled more than 8 days after the first yellow fever vaccination. Source of these receptors: a man younger than 30 who received the YFV17D yellow fever vaccine. Each CDR3 is given with its conserved first and last residue. The D gene is left open where the match is weak. Clone size, where shown, is once, few, many, or a class for clones that have expanded.

V	J	D	length	size	DNA	CDR3
TRBV12-3/TRBV12-4	TRBJ2-3	NA	12	many	TGTGCCAGCAGTGGGGCCGCAGATACGCAGTATTTT	CASSGAADTQYF
TRBV2	TRBJ2-1	NA	13	many	TGTGCCGGCAAACAGGGTGGGCTCAATGAGCAGTTCTTC	CAGKQGGLNEQFF
TRBV6-2/TRBV6-3	TRBJ2-7	NA	11	NA	TGTGCCAGCACAGGGTTCTACGAGCAGTACTTC	CASTGFYEQYF
TRBV29-1	TRBJ2-7	NA	13	many	TGCAGCGTTGACCGGCAGGGGGAGGGTGAGCAGTACTTC	CSVDRQGEGEQYF
TRBV20-1	TRBJ1-1	NA	12	many	TGCAGTGCTAGGCCGGCGAACACTGAAGCTTTCTTT	CSARPANTEAFF
TRBV5-1	TRBJ1-1	NA	13	many	TGCGCCAGCAGCTTGGATGTGAACACTGAAGCTTTCTTT	CASSLDVNTEAFF
TRBV4-2	TRBJ2-7	TRBD2	17	many	TGTGCCAGCAGCCAAGACTTTGCGGCGGGGGTCCAATCCAAGCAGTACTTC	CASSQDFAAGVQSKQYF
TRBV4-3	TRBJ2-5	NA	18	many	TGCGCCAGCAGCCAAGATCGAGACATGGACGATACGGCGGAGACCCAGTACTTC	CASSQDRDMDDTAETQYF
TRBV5-1	TRBJ2-3	TRBD2	20	NA	TGCGCCAGCAGTTCCCTTCCGGGACTAGCGGGGGGGACCGTGGCAGATACGCAGTATTTT	CASSSLPGLAGGTVADTQYF
TRBV18	TRBJ2-7	TRBD1	15	many	TGTGCCAGCTCACCACGGGACAGAGTAACCTACGAGCAGTACTTC	CASSPRDRVTYEQYF
TRBV6-5	TRBJ1-1	NA	17	many	TGTGCCAGCAGTTACGGAGGACCCCTTACTAGAGGGGCTGAAGCTTTCTTT	CASSYGGPLTRGAEAFF
TRBV25-1	TRBJ1-1	NA	16	many	TGTGCCAGTAGCCCCATGAGGGCAGGGTTTGGGACTGAAGCTTTCTTT	CASSPMRAGFGTEAFF
TRBV5-1	TRBJ1-4	NA	16	many	TGCGCCAGCAGCTTTGGGACGGTATCATCGGGTGAAAAACTGTTTTTT	CASSFGTVSSGEKLFF
TRBV19	TRBJ1-5	NA	15	many	TGTGCCAGTAGTGAATCGGCGGCCCTCCATCAGCCCCAGCATTTT	CASSESAALHQPQHF
TRBV27	TRBJ2-2	TRBD2	16	many	TGTGCCAGCAGTCTTGTTCTAGCGGGGTCAACCGGGGAGCTGTTTTTT	CASSLVLAGSTGELFF
TRBV27	TRBJ2-3	NA	14	many	TGTGCCAGCAGCCCCGAATGGGGCACAGATACGCAGTATTTT	CASSPEWGTDTQYF
TRBV6-5	TRBJ1-5	NA	15	few	TGTGCCAGCAGTTACTCGAGGTGGGCGCGTCAGCCCCAGCATTTT	CASSYSRWARQPQHF
TRBV11-2	TRBJ2-2	NA	14	many	TGTGCCAGCAGCTTATACAGGGACACCGGGGAGCTGTTTTTT	CASSLYRDTGELFF
TRBV4-1	TRBJ2-3	TRBD2	17	many	TGCGCCAGCAGCCGTCGACTAGCGGGGGGGATCCCAGATACGCAGTATTTT	CASSRRLAGGIPDTQYF
TRBV4-2	TRBJ2-2	TRBD2	18	NA	TGTGCCAGCAGCCCAGGACTAGCGGGGTCCCGGGGCACCGGGGAGCTGTTTTTT	CASSPGLAGSRGTGELFF
TRBV7-2	TRBJ1-2	NA	13	NA	TGTGCCAGCAGCTTAGAAGGGGGGGGTGGTTACACCTTC	CASSLEGGGGYTF
TRBV5-4	TRBJ2-1	NA	13	many	TGTGCCAGCAGCTTGGGTGTGTACAATGAGCAGTTCTTC	CASSLGVYNEQFF
TRBV7-3	TRBJ2-2	NA	16	few	TGTGCCAGCAGCCCCCAACAGGGGGGGGCCGGCGGGGAGCTGTTTTTT	CASSPQQGGAGGELFF
TRBV7-2	TRBJ2-7	NA	15	few	TGTGCCAGCACCGTCCGAGAAGGCGCGTTCTACGAGCAGTACTTC	CASTVREGAFYEQYF
TRBV6-2/TRBV6-3	TRBJ2-3	TRBD2	18	many	TGTGCCAGCAGCTCACCCGCGGGACTAGCGGGGGGTAAGGGTACGCAGTATTTT	CASSSPAGLAGGKGTQYF
TRBV12-3/TRBV12-4	TRBJ2-1	TRBD1	13	many	TGTGCCAGCAGTCAGGACAGGGCTGGGGAGCAGTTCTTC	CASSQDRAGEQFF
TRBV5-1	TRBJ1-5	TRBD1	14	NA	TGCGCCAGCAGCCTGACAGGGGCCAATCAGCCCCAGCATTTT	CASSLTGANQPQHF
TRBV6-1	TRBJ2-1	NA	16	many	TGTGCCAGCAGACCAACCCGGACTATAGAAGTCAATGAGCAGTTCTTC	CASRPTRTIEVNEQFF
TRBV6-1	TRBJ1-2	NA	15	NA	TGTGCCAGCCGCTTCGAGGGACAACAACCTGGGGGCTACACCTTC	CASRFEGQQPGGYTF
TRBV7-9	TRBJ2-5	NA	17	many	TGTGCCAGCAGCTTACAGTCTAGGGGGACAAGAAAAGAGACCCAGTACTTC	CASSLQSRGTRKETQYF
TRBV5-6	TRBJ2-2	NA	15	few	TGTGCCAGCAGAACTCTGGGGGAAAAGGCCGGGGAGCTGTTTTTT	CASRTLGEKAGELFF
TRBV2	TRBJ2-5	NA	12	few	TGTGCCAGCAGTAAAGGATCGGAGACCCAGTACTTC	CASSKGSETQYF
TRBV7-2	TRBJ2-4	TRBD2	15	many	TGTGCCAGCAGCTCGGCTAGCGGAGATATTCACATTCAGTACTTC	CASSSASGDIHIQYF
TRBV11-1	TRBJ2-2	TRBD1	15	NA	TGTGCCAGCAGCCCAGGGGGCGAGAACACCGGGGAGCTGTTTTTT	CASSPGGENTGELFF
TRBV15	TRBJ2-5	NA	14	many	TGTGCCACCAGGAGAGGGACGGGGGTGGAGACCCAGTACTTC	CATRRGTGVETQYF
TRBV29-1	TRBJ2-7	NA	13	many	TGCAGCGTACAGGACTCTCCCCTTTACGAGCAGTACTTC	CSVQDSPLYEQYF
TRBV4-3	TRBJ2-1	TRBD2	19	NA	TGCGCCAGCAGCCAAGATGCACCAGCGGGGGCCCTCCAGAACAATGAGCAGTTCTTC	CASSQDAPAGALQNNEQFF